This T cell receptor beta chain was sequenced during a study of blood T cell repertoires in COVID-19. This clone has more than one count but fewer than ten. Germline-derived CDR1 and CDR2 are MGHRA and YSYEKL. With 3 bases clipped from V and 1 base from J, the junction kept 2 bases outside the gene matches. The CDR3 totals 15 residues. Profiling relied on immunoSEQ multiplex PCR, and the TCRdb table lists in-frame clones only, not all of them. The sample lists approximately 270,000 clones, approximately 85% occurring once. The sample consisted of peripheral blood. This chain joins TRBV4-1 and TRBJ1-1, with 10 nucleotides matching TRBD1. This TCR came from a woman in her 70s with acute or convalescent COVID-19. CDR3 coding DNA: TGCGCCAGCAGCCAGGGGACAGGGGCGAACACTGAAGCTTTCTTT. Translation gives CASSQGTGANTEAFF.